The T cell receptor beta chain described here comes from a study of response to subunit inactivated influenza vaccine. Findings and limits, study-wide: Authors suggested each seasonal flu vaccination may recruit only limited numbers of new T cells.

V was trimmed by 0 bases and J by 5 bases, leaving 8 bases between them. The CDR3 totals 13 residues. Germline-derived CDR1 and CDR2 are SGHRS and YFSETQ. One entry per CDR3 protein results from TCRdb running MiXCR on the RT-PCR reads. The data contain 590,000 or so distinct CDR3 sequences, about 14% of them singletons. This clonotype has more than one count but fewer than ten. Its antigen is currently unknown. The source material was PBMCs from blood, sampled 14 to 15 days before vaccination. This TCR was sampled from a man between 45 and 60 years old who received an inactivated influenza vaccine. The chain employs TRBV5-1 and TRBJ1-2, with no clear D. The CDR3 loop reads CASSLAQLYGYTF. DNA for the CDR3: TGCGCCAGCAGCTTGGCCCAGCTTTATGGCTACACCTTC. Full variable domain (outside the CDR3, taken from reference TRBV5-1 and TRBJ1-2): KAGVTQTPRYLIKTRGQQVTLSCSPISGHRSVSWYQQTPGQGLQFLFEYFSETQRNKGNFPGRFSGRQFSNSRSEMNVSTLELGDSALYLCASSLAQLYGYTFGSGTRLTVV.